A selection of T cell receptor beta chains follows, all from one sample in a study of blood T cell repertoires in COVID-19. The assay was immunoSEQ multiplex PCR, and TCRdb's table has in-frame clones only and misses some. The sample includes about 120,000 clones, less than 90% of them seen just once. The source material was peripheral blood. The receptors derive from a man at least 80 years old with active or convalescent COVID-19. The CDR3 runs from the conserved cysteine through the conserved F or W. Each record gives: clone size, D gene, J gene, V gene, CDR3 DNA, CDR3 protein. The D gene is left open where the match is weak. Some rows mark clone size as missing; the rest say once, few, many or name a class of expanded clone.

size: -
D: -
J: TRBJ1-2
V: TRBV7-3
DNA: TGTGCCAGCAGCTTAACGGGAGGACCTAACTATGGCTACACCTTC
CDR3: CASSLTGGPNYGYTF

size: -
D: -
J: TRBJ1-4
V: TRBV6-5
DNA: TGTGCCAGCAGTTACGGGGGAGGTAAACTGTTTTTT
CDR3: CASSYGGGKLFF

size: once
D: -
J: TRBJ2-3
V: TRBV5-1
DNA: TGCGCCAGCAGCGCGGCGGGGCCCACAGATACGCAGTATTTT
CDR3: CASSAAGPTDTQYF

size: -
D: -
J: TRBJ2-3
V: TRBV28
DNA: TGTGCCAGCAGGGCGGGGAGGAGCACAGATACGCAGTATTTT
CDR3: CASRAGRSTDTQYF

size: -
D: TRBD1
J: TRBJ2-2
V: TRBV6-6
DNA: TGTGCCAGCAGTTTGGCAGGGGGCGCGGTCACCGGGGAGCTGTTTTTT
CDR3: CASSLAGGAVTGELFF

size: -
D: TRBD1
J: TRBJ2-2
V: TRBV10-3
DNA: TGTGCCATCCAGGGGGGACAGGCAAACACCGGGGAGCTGTTTTTT
CDR3: CAIQGGQANTGELFF

size: -
D: -
J: TRBJ1-2
V: TRBV2
DNA: TGTGCCAGCAGGACGGGGGATGGCTACACCTTC
CDR3: CASRTGDGYTF

size: -
D: TRBD1
J: TRBJ1-4
V: TRBV11-1
DNA: TGTGCCAGCAGCCTCCGGGACAGGGACGAAAAACTGTTTTTT
CDR3: CASSLRDRDEKLFF

size: -
D: TRBD1
J: TRBJ1-1
V: TRBV30
DNA: TGTGCCTGGAGTCTCCCCGGGACAGGGGGCGCGGCTGAAGCTTTCTTT
CDR3: CAWSLPGTGGAAEAFF

size: -
D: -
J: TRBJ1-6
V: TRBV11-2
DNA: TGTGCCAGCAGCCTAACTTCGGGGGGGGGCGATAATTCACCCCTCCACTTT
CDR3: CASSLTSGGGDNSPLHF

size: once
D: -
J: TRBJ1-2
V: TRBV20-1
DNA: TGCAGTGCTAGTACGAACAGGGACTATGGCTACACCTTC
CDR3: CSASTNRDYGYTF

size: few
D: -
J: TRBJ2-3
V: TRBV12-5
DNA: TGTGCTAGTGGTACCTTCAGGGGGGCCAGGACAGATACGCAGTATTTT
CDR3: CASGTFRGARTDTQYF

size: few
D: -
J: TRBJ2-5
V: TRBV10-3
DNA: TGTGCCATAGCAGGGGATGGGGAGACCCAGTACTTC
CDR3: CAIAGDGETQYF

size: -
D: -
J: TRBJ1-1
V: TRBV18
DNA: TGTGCCAGCTCACCAGCCTTGGACAGAGAAGCTTTCTTT
CDR3: CASSPALDREAFF

size: -
D: -
J: TRBJ1-4
V: TRBV25-1
DNA: TGTGCCAGCAGTAACCCCACAAGGGGCGTTGAAAAACTGTTTTTT
CDR3: CASSNPTRGVEKLFF

size: -
D: -
J: TRBJ2-5
V: TRBV15
DNA: TGTGCCACCAGCAAAGGGTTTCAGGGGGAGACCCAGTACTTC
CDR3: CATSKGFQGETQYF

size: -
D: TRBD2
J: TRBJ2-1
V: TRBV7-2
DNA: TGTGCCAGCAGCTTAGGGGCTAGCGGGAGTTCGAATGAGCAGTTCTTC
CDR3: CASSLGASGSSNEQFF

size: -
D: TRBD1
J: TRBJ1-5
V: TRBV19
DNA: TGTGCCAGTAGTATGAACAGGGGGATCAATCAGCCCCAGCATTTT
CDR3: CASSMNRGINQPQHF

size: few
D: -
J: TRBJ2-2
V: TRBV27
DNA: TGTGCCAGCAGTTTATCCGCAGGGAACACCGGGGAGCTGTTTTTT
CDR3: CASSLSAGNTGELFF

size: -
D: -
J: TRBJ1-6
V: TRBV5-1
DNA: TGCGCCAGCAGCGATGACAGAGATTCACCCCTCCACTTT
CDR3: CASSDDRDSPLHF

size: -
D: -
J: TRBJ1-2
V: TRBV6-2/TRBV6-3
DNA: TGTGCCAGCAGTCCCTCGACAGTCTTATATGGCTACACCTTC
CDR3: CASSPSTVLYGYTF

size: -
D: -
J: TRBJ1-1
V: TRBV2
DNA: TGTGCCAGCAGTGAGGCAGACACTGAAGCTTTCTTT
CDR3: CASSEADTEAFF

size: -
D: -
J: TRBJ2-7
V: TRBV2
DNA: TGTGCCAGCAGTGAAAGACAGTCGTACTCCTACGAGCAGTACTTC
CDR3: CASSERQSYSYEQYF

size: -
D: TRBD2
J: TRBJ2-3
V: TRBV28
DNA: TGTGCCAGCAGTTCCGAAAACCTAGCGGGGCGCACAGATACGCAGTATTTT
CDR3: CASSSENLAGRTDTQYF

size: once
D: -
J: TRBJ1-5
V: TRBV3-1/TRBV3-2
DNA: TGTGCCAGCAGCCAAGGATACGGGTATAGCAATCAGCCCCAGCATTTT
CDR3: CASSQGYGYSNQPQHF

size: -
D: TRBD1
J: TRBJ2-1
V: TRBV6-5
DNA: TGTGCCAGCAGGATCGACAGGGGGCACCACAATGAGCAGTTCTTC
CDR3: CASRIDRGHHNEQFF

size: -
D: -
J: TRBJ2-7
V: TRBV11-2
DNA: TGTGCCAGCAGCTTAGATCGGGAGCAGTACTTC
CDR3: CASSLDREQYF

size: -
D: -
J: TRBJ1-5
V: TRBV10-1
DNA: TGCGCCAGCAGTGAGATCGGGGGGGATGGCAATCAGCCCCAGCATTTT
CDR3: CASSEIGGDGNQPQHF

size: -
D: TRBD2
J: TRBJ2-2
V: TRBV11-3
DNA: TGTGCCAGCAGCCCGGGACTAGCGGGGGGGCCGGGGACCGGGGAGCTGTTTTTT
CDR3: CASSPGLAGGPGTGELFF

size: few
D: -
J: TRBJ2-2
V: TRBV9
DNA: TGTGCCAGCAGCCCACTGGAGCGGCCCACTTCCGGGGAGCTGTTTTTT
CDR3: CASSPLERPTSGELFF

size: -
D: TRBD1
J: TRBJ1-1
V: TRBV29-1
DNA: TGCAGCGTTGTAGGGGGCGTCACTGAAGCTTTCTTT
CDR3: CSVVGGVTEAFF

size: -
D: TRBD2
J: TRBJ2-1
V: TRBV2
DNA: TGTGCCAGCAGTGAGGGCTTGGGACTAGCGGGGGGGCTTCAGCAGTTCTTC
CDR3: CASSEGLGLAGGLQQFF

size: -
D: TRBD1
J: TRBJ1-1
V: TRBV6-4
DNA: TGTGCCAGCAGTCGGACAGGGGGCATCACTGAAGCTTTCTTT
CDR3: CASSRTGGITEAFF

size: -
D: TRBD1
J: TRBJ1-2
V: TRBV27
DNA: TGTGCCAGCAGCCGAAATGACAGGGGGCGAGGAGGCTACACCTTC
CDR3: CASSRNDRGRGGYTF

size: once
D: -
J: TRBJ2-2
V: TRBV19
DNA: TGTGCCAGTAGTATCCGGAGGACCGGGGAGCTGTTTTTT
CDR3: CASSIRRTGELFF

size: -
D: TRBD1
J: TRBJ1-1
V: TRBV2
DNA: TGTGCCAGCAGCGAGACAGGGGTGGACACTGAAGCTTTCTTT
CDR3: CASSETGVDTEAFF